This T cell receptor (beta chain) was retrieved from a study of blood T cell repertoires in COVID-19. Sequencing was performed with immunoSEQ multiplex PCR; in TCRdb, only in-frame clones are kept and a portion is missing. The sample includes under 150,000 clones, over 60% of them seen just once. The CDR3 covers 15 residues. Germline loops: CDR1 LGHDT, CDR2 YNNKEL (reference sequence). Trimming cost V 4 bases and J 5 bases, with 17 bases left between them. This receptor was obtained from a woman aged 80 or over with acute or convalescent COVID-19. The gene calls are TRBV3-1 (or the pseudogene TRBV3-2) and TRBJ2-5; possibly TRBD2 for D (6 bases). The sample comprised peripheral blood. The CDR3 region has the DNA TGTGCCAGCAGCCTCCTTGCGGGACGGAGGGAGACCCAGTACTTC. Translating it yields CASSLLAGRRETQYF.